The T cell receptor (beta chain) under discussion was sequenced for a study of blood T cell repertoires in COVID-19 (dated by TCRdb to about 2020). Study-wide context: Collaborator samples came from the United States, Italy and Spain and covered acute and convalescent phases of COVID-19. A de-identified subject ID, COVID-19 status, age in years and sex were almost always included in the sample metadata. The prospective study material was composed of cDNA or gDNA derived from T cells, B-cell-depleted T cells, or PBMCs. The dataset comprised deeply sampled blood TCRbeta repertoires from subjects exposed to, actively infected with, or recovered from COVID-19. Samples were obtained from the ongoing ImmuneRACE study (first 160 participants) and from over 1,000 subjects provided by 6 global collaborators. The repertoires were released in a freely available public database intended as a resource for research on the immune response to SARS-CoV-2. Where HLA class I and class II types were available, the types were taken from metadata supplied by the sample provider, not from assay-based typing. Broad study findings and their caveats: Clinical and demographic metadata were provided uncurated, with the amount varying by source and participant.

Whole blood was collected in K2EDTA tubes by collaborating institutions according to the institutions' own protocols. Collaborator samples were shipped for TCRbeta analysis as frozen whole blood, isolated PBMCs, or DNA extracted from either sample type. The immunoSEQ Assay, a bias-controlled multiplex PCR, was used to amplify TCRbeta CDR3 regions from genomic DNA. In the source study's methods: Within the assay, amplification of reference gene primers was used to estimate how many nucleated cells each sample contained. Sequence reads were collapsed and filtered to measure the absolute abundance of every unique TCRbeta CDR3 rearrangement. For each sample, productive Simpson clonality was calculated as the square root of Simpson's diversity index over productive rearrangements. The table was pulled from immuneACCESS by TCRdb, which kept in-frame rearrangements only. Such tables lose some clones; where checked, under half of the loss comes from unresolved V genes, and the rest has no known cause. V, J and clone size are those of that table, while D and trimming were read from the DNA. The sample table contains about 160,000 clones; only one count was recorded for about 80% of them. The ten largest clones represent 22% of the sample.

V trim: 6 bases; J trim: 2 bases; unmatched bases: 2. Based on the germline V gene, the CDR1 and CDR2 sequences are SQVTM and ANQGSEA. From the cysteine up to the phenylalanine, the CDR3 has a length of 14 residues. Only CDR3 DNA is held: 42 bases, read in frame from base 1. On this clone: Its antigen specificity is not known. No base quality information exists; no much larger clone differs at one position.

The TCR comes from a woman over 75 with acute or convalescent COVID-19. The chain joins TRBV29-1 to TRBJ2-1; 12 middle bases align to TRBD2. The specimen was peripheral blood. The CDR3 in this case is CSVGTSGPYNEQFF. The nucleotide sequence reads as follows: TGCAGCGTAGGGACTAGCGGGCCCTACAATGAGCAGTTCTTC.